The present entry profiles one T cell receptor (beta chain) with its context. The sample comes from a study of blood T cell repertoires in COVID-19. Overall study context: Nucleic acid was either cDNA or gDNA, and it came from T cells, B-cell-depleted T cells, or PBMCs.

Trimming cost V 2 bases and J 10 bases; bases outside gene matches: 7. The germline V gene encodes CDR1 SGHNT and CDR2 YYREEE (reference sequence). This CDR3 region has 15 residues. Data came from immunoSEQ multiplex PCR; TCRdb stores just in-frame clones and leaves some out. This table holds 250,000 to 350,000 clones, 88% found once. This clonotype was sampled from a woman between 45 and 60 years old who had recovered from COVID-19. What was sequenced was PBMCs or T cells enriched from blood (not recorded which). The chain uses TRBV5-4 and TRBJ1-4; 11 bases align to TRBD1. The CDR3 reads CASSFGTGGLGKLFF. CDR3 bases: TGTGCCAGCAGCTTCGGGACAGGGGGATTAGGAAAACTGTTTTTT.